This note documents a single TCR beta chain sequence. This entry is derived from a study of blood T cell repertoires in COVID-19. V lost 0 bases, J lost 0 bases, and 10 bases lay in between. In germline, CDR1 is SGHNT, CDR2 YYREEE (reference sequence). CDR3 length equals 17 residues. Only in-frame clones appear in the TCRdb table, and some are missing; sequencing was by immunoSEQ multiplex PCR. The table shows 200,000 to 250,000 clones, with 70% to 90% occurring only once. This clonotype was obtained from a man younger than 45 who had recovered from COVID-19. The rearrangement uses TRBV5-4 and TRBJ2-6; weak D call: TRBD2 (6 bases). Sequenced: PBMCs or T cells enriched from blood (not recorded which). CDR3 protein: CASSLVGGISGANVLTF. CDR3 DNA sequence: TGTGCCAGCAGCTTGGTAGGAGGGATCTCTGGGGCCAACGTCCTGACTTTC.